This T cell receptor beta chain originates from a study of blood T cells in healthy people across ages. Study context: Capture by template switching was about one barcoded beta molecule per two T cells.

The germline V gene has CDR1 SGHVS and CDR2 FQNEAQ. The CDR3 has 15 residues. V was pared by 4 bases and J by 4 bases, with 16 bases between. A second PCR, run for about 7 to 12 cycles, used a sample-barcoded 5' primer plus a J-beta primer mix. MiXCR was run by TCRdb on the 5' RACE reads, yielding one entry per CDR3 protein. The sample holds hundreds of thousands of distinct CDR3 sequences, 45% to 50% seen once. Each of the donors had roughly 9.4 milliliters of peripheral blood drawn into EDTA-treated Vacutainer tubes. There were at least 5.5 micrograms of total RNA extracted from every sample. The V call is TRBV7-8, the J call TRBJ2-5; D may correspond to TRBD1 or TRBD2 (5 bases each). The specimen was blood. The origin of this receptor is a woman aged 60-70 years in good health. The DNA for the CDR3 is TGTGCCAGCAGCTCGTCCGGGACCCACCGAGAGACCCAGTACTTC. This gives the protein CASSSSGTHRETQYF.